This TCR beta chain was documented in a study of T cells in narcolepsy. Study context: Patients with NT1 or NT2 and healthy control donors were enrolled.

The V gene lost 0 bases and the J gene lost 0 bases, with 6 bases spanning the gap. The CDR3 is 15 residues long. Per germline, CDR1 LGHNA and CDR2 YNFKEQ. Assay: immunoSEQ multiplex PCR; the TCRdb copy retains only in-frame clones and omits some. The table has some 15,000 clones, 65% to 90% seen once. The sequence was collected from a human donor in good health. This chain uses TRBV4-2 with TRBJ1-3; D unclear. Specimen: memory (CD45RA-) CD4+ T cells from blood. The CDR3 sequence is CASSQDGISGNTIYF. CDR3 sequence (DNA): TGTGCCAGCAGCCAAGATGGGATCTCTGGAAACACCATATATTTT.